This T cell receptor (beta chain) was documented in a study of CD4 T cells in relation to SARS-CoV-2 and coronaviruses. Trimming cost V 5 bases and J 9 bases, with 14 bases left between them. The germline CDR1 and CDR2 sequences are MDHEN and SYDVKM. The CDR3 covers 13 residues. The unexposed donors gave CD4+ T cells in 2011-2018, prior to COVID-19. After around nine days of culture, CD4+ T cells were isolated. For this clone: Its antigen is unknown.

TCRdb keeps only in-frame clones here, not all; method: immunoSEQ multiplex PCR. The data contain some 15,000 clones, around 82% of them singletons. The clonotype comes from a human donor in good health. The J gene is TRBJ2-1, the V gene TRBV28, with D uncertain. Specimen: CD4+ T cells from PBMCs, cultured in vitro. This CDR3 is CASSTRRKGEQFF. The CDR3, as DNA: TGTGCCAGCAGTACTCGCCGCAAAGGTGAGCAGTTCTTC.